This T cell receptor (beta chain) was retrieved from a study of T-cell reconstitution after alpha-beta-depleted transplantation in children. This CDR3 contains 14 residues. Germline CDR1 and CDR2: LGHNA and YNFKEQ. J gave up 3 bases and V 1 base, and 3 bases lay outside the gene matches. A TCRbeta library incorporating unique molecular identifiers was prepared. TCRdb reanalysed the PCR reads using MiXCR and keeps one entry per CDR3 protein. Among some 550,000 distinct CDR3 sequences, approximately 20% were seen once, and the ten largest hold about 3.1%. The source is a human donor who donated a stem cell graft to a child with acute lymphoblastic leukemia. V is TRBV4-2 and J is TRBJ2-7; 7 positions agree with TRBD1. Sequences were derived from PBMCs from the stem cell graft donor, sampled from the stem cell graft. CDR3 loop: CASSQVDRNYEQYF. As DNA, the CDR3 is TGTGCCAGCAGCCAAGTGGACAGGAACTACGAGCAGTACTTC.